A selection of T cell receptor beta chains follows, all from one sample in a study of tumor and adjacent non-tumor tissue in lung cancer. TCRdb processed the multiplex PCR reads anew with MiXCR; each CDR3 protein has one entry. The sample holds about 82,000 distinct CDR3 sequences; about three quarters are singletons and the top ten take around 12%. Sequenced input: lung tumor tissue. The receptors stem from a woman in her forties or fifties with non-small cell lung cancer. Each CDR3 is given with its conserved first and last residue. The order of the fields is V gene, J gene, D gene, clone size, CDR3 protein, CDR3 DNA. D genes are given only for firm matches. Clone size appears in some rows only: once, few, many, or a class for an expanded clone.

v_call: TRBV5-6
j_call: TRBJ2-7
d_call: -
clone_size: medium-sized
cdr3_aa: CASSLSRGITYEQYF
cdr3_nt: TGTGCCAGCAGCTTGTCGCGCGGGATTACTTACGAGCAGTACTTC

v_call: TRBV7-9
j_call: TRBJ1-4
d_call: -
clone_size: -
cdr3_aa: CASSNIGNEKLFF
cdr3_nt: TGTGCCAGCAGCAATATTGGGAATGAAAAACTGTTTTTT

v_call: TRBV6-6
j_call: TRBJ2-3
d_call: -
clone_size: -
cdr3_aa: CASCAQGHTYTQYF
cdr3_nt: TGTGCCAGCTGTGCCCAGGGACACACATATACGCAATATTTT

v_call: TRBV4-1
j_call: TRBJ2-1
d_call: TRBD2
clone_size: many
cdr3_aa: CASSLGTSGRASHNEQFF
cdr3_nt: TGCGCCAGCAGCCTCGGGACTAGCGGGAGGGCCTCCCACAATGAGCAGTTCTTC

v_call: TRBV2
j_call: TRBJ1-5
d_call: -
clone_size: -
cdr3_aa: CASNEEEGSVAQHF
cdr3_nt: TGTGCCAGCAATGAAGAGGAGGGCTCCGTGGCCCAGCATTTT

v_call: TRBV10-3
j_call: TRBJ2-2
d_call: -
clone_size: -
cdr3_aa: CAIGGPNIGELFF
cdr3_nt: TGTGCCATCGGTGGGCCTAACATCGGAGAGCTGTTTTTT

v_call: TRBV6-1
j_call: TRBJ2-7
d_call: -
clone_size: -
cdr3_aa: CASSEEAWGPYEQYF
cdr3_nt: TGTGCCAGCAGTGAAGAGGCATGGGGCCCCTACGAGCAGTACTTC

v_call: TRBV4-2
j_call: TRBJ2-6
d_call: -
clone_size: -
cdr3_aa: CASSQDTNFGANVLTF
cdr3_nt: TGTGCCAGCAGTCAAGATACAAACTTTGGGGCCAACGTCCTGACTTTC

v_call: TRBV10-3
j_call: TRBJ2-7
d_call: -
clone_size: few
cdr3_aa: CVISENYELYF
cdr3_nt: TGTGTCATCAGTGAGAACTACGAGTTGTACTTC

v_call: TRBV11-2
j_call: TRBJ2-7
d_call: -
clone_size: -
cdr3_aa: CASSLTDTTYEQYF
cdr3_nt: TGTGCCAGCAGTCTGACGGACACTACCTACGAGCAGTATTTC

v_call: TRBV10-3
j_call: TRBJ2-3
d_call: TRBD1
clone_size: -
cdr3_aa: CAIATGETDMQYF
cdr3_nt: TGTGCCATCGCTACAGGGGAGACAGATATGCAGTATTTT

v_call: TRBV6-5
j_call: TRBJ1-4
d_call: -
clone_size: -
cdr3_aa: CASSYSGCGREKLFF
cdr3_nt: TGTGCCAGCAGTTACTCGGGCTGCGGTAGAGAAAAACTGTTTTTT

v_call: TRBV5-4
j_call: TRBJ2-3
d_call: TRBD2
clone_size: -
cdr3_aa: CASGSASGSGTDTQYF
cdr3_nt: TGTGCCAGCGGCTCGGCAAGCGGGAGTGGCACAGATACGCAGTATTTT

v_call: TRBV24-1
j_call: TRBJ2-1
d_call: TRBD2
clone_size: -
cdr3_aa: CATSDPRQGFYREGPGGQFF
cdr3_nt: TGTGCCACCAGTGATCCGCGACAAGGTTTTTACCGGGAGGGCCCTGGTGGGCAGTTCTTC

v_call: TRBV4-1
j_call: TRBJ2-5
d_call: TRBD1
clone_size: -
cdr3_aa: CASSQPGQDKETQYF
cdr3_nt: TGCGCCAGCAGCCAACCAGGACAGGACAAGGAGACCCAGTACTTC

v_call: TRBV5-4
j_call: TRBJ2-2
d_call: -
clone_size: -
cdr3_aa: CANSLLGSASTGELFF
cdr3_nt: TGTGCCAACAGCTTGCTTGGGTCCGCGAGCACCGGGGAGCTGTTTTTT

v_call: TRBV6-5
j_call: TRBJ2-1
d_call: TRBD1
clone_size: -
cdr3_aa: CASNTWTGSPEQFF
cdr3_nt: TGTGCCAGCAATACTTGGACAGGGTCCCCAGAGCAGTTCTTC

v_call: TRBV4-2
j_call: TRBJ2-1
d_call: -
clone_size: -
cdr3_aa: CASIQEETRGYNEQFF
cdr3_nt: TGTGCCAGCATCCAAGAAGAAACTAGAGGCTACAATGAGCAGTTCTTC

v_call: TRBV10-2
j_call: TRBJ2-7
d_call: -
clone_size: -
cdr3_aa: CTSSTTHREQYF
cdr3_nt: TGCACCAGCAGTACTACACACAGGGAGCAGTACTTC

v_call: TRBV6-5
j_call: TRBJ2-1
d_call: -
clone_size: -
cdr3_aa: CAGSRRGFDQFF
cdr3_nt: TGTGCGGGCAGTCGGAGAGGGTTTGATCAGTTCTTC

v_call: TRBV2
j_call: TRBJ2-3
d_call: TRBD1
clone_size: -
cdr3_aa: CASSDGQGASDTEYF
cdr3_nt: TGTGCCAGCAGTGATGGACAGGGGGCCTCAGATACGGAGTATTTT

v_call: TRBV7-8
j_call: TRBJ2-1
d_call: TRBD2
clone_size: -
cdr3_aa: CASIGLVSYNEQFF
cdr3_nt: TGTGCCAGCATCGGACTAGTGTCCTACAATGAGCAATTCTTC

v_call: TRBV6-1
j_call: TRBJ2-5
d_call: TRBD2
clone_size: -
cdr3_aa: CAEGTRGKGGTQYF
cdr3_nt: TGTGCCGAAGGGACTAGAGGGAAAGGAGGGACCCAGTACTTC

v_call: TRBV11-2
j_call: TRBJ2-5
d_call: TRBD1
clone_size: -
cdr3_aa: CARSRQGWEILYF
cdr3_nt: TGTGCCCGCAGCCGACAGGGTTGGGAGATCCTGTACTTC

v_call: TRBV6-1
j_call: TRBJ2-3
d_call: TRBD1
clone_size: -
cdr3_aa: CASSDTGGRDTLYF
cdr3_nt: TGTGCCAGCAGTGACACAGGGGGCCGTGATACGCTGTATTTT

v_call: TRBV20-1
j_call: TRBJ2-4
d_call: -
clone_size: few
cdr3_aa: CSASGDSAAKNIQYF
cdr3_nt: TGCAGTGCTTCAGGCGACAGTGCGGCAAAAAACATTCAGTACTTC

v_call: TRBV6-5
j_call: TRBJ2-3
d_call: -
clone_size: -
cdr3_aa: CASSCSKFRFTDTQYF
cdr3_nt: TGTGCCAGCAGTTGCTCGAAGTTTAGGTTCACAGATACGCAGTATTTT

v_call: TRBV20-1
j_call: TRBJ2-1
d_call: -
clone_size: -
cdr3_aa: CSAASSYNERFF
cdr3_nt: TGCAGTGCTGCGAGCTCCTACAATGAACGGTTCTTC

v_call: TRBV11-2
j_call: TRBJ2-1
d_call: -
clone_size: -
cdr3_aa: CASSPGVLGGVGEQFF
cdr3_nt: TGTGCCAGCAGCCCAGGGGTGCTAGGGGGAGTGGGTGAGCAGTTCTTC

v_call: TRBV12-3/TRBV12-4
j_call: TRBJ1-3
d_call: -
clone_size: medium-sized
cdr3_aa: CASSPGGGGGNTIYF
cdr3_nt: TGTGCCAGCAGTCCCGGGGGGGGTGGAGGAAACACCATATATTTT

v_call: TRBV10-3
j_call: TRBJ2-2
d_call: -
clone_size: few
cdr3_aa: CAINVPAANTGELFF
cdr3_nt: TGTGCCATCAATGTACCAGCGGCGAACACCGGGGAGCTGTTTTTT

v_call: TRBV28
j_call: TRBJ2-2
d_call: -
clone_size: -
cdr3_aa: CASSSELANTGELSF
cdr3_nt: TGTGCCAGCAGTTCGGAACTTGCGAACACCGGGGAGCTGTCTTTT

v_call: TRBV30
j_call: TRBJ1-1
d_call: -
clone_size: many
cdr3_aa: CAWSRGSTEAFF
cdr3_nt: TGTGCCTGGAGCCGGGGTAGCACTGAAGCTTTCTTT

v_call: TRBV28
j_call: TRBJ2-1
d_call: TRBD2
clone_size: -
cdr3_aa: CASILYGGRAGDNEQFF
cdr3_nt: TGTGCCAGTATTTTATATGGCGGGAGGGCCGGGGACAATGAGCAGTTCTTC

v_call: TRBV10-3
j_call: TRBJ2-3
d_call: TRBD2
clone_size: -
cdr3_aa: CVITGTSGLDPQYF
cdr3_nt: TGTGTCATCACAGGGACTAGCGGGTTAGATCCGCAGTATTTT

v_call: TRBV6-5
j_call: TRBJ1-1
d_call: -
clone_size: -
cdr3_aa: CASSLRGGGTGAVF
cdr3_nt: TGTGCCAGCAGCTTGCGGGGGGGGGGCACTGGAGCTGTCTTT

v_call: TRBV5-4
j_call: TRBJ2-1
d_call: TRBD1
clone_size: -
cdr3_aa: CASSLVPYRGGDEQFF
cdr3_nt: TGTGCCAGCAGCTTAGTCCCCTACAGGGGTGGGGATGAGCAATTCTTT

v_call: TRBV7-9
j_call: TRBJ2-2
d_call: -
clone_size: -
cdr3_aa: CTSSLNPNTGELFF
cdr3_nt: TGTACCAGCAGCTTAAACCCGAACACCGGGGAGCTGTTTTTC

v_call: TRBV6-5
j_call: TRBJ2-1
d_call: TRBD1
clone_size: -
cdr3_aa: CASSCFRDRADNEQFF
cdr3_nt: TGTGCCAGTAGTTGCTTCCGGGACAGGGCCGACAATGAGCAGTTCTTC

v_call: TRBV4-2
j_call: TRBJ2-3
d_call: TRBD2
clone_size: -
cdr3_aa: CAGSQEGGLAGSDTQYF
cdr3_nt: TGTGCCGGCAGTCAAGAGGGGGGACTAGCGGGATCAGATACGCAGTATTTT

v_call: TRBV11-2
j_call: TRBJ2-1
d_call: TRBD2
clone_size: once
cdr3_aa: CASGPVGLAGVGEQFF
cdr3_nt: TGTGCCAGCGGCCCAGTGGGGTTAGCGGGAGTAGGTGAGCAGTTCTTC

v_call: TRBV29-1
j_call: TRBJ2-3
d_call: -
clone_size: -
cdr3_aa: CSVADRGINQSQYF
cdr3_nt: TGCAGCGTAGCTGACAGAGGAATCAATCAGTCCCAGTATTTT

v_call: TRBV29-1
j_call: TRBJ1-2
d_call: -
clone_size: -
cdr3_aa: CIVRPDHYGYTF
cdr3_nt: TGCATCGTGCGACCGGACCACTATGGCTACACCTTC

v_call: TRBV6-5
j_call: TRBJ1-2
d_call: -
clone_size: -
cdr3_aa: CDSSHPGQSLGGYTF
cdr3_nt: TGTGACAGCAGTCACCCCGGACAGTCCTTGGGCGGCTACACCTTC

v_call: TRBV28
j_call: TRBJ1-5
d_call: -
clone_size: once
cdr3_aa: CASSWSRYGNQPQHF
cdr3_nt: TGTGCCAGCAGTTGGTCACGATATGGCAATCAGCCCCAACATTTT

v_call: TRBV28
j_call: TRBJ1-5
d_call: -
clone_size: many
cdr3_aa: CASSLRQLSNQPQHF
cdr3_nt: TGTGCCAGCAGTTTACGACAGTTAAGCAATCAGCCCCAGCATTTT

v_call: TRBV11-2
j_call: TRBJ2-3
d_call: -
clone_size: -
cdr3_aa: CISSLDGADTQYF
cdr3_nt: TGTATCAGCAGCTTAGATGGGGCAGATACGCAGTATTTT

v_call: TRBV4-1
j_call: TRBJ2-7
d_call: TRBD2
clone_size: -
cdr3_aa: CATSQDMSSGRHYEQYF
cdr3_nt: TGCGCCACTAGCCAAGATATGTCTAGCGGGAGACACTACGAGCAGTACTTC

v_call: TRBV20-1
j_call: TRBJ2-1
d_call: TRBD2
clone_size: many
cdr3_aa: CSASARLAGAVYEQFF
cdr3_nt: TGCAGTGCTAGTGCCAGACTAGCGGGAGCGGTCTATGAGCAGTTCTTC